This T cell receptor beta chain came from a study of blood T cell repertoires in COVID-19. After removal of 4 bases from V and 1 base from J, the junction contained 4 bases not matched to a gene. The CDR3 loop spans 16 amino acids. Germline V lookup: CDR1 LGHDT, CDR2 YNNKEL (reference sequence). The protocol was immunoSEQ multiplex PCR, while the TCRdb copy is restricted to in-frame clones and leaves out a portion. The sample yields approximately 76,000 clones, roughly 77% seen once. Source material: peripheral blood. This TCR derives from a woman aged 65 to 85 with acute or convalescent COVID-19. The rearrangement joins TRBV3-1 (or the pseudogene TRBV3-2) to TRBJ2-3, with 11 bases fitting TRBD2. The CDR3: CASSLLLAGGTDTQYF. For the CDR3, the DNA is TGTGCCAGCAGCCTTCTACTAGCGGGGGGCACAGATACGCAGTATTTT.